Shown below are 19 T cell receptor beta chains from a single sample sequenced in a study of shared clonotypes between healthy human individuals (dated by TCRdb to 2020 to 2022). Library construction relied on the immunoSEQ multiplex PCR assay. Drawn from immuneACCESS, this table holds only the in-frame rearrangements with V and J called that TCRdb kept. Clones are partly lost; checked studies trace under half to an unresolved V gene and leave the rest unexplained. Here the sample has some 95,000 clones; around 68% occur a single time. The ten largest clones represent roughly 50% of the sample. Specimen: memory CD8+ T cells sorted from blood. The cell subset or site label, read with the paper, signifies: CD45RO+ cells pooled with CCR7-negative TemRA cells. These receptors all come from a man aged 30-40 years in good health.

The V and J genes are TRBV28 and TRBJ2-3; 9 bases line up with TRBD2. The trim removed 5 bases at V and 6 bases at J, leaving 6 bases unmatched. This CDR3 region has 14 residues. Per the germline V gene, CDR1 is MDHEN and CDR2 is SYDVKM. The CDR3 is CASSIGTSRDTQYF. The CDR3 DNA follows: TGTGCCAGCAGTATAGGGACTAGCAGGGATACGCAGTATTTT.

The chain is built from TRBV13 and TRBJ2-5; D perhaps matches TRBD1 (6 bases). Trimming removed 1 base from V and 5 bases from J, with 11 bases in between. The CDR3 is 14 residues long. CDR1 is PRHDT, CDR2 FYEKMQ, per germline (reference sequence). The chain's CDR3 is CASSLVSRGETQYF. CDR3 bases: TGTGCCAGCAGCTTAGTATCCAGGGGTGAGACCCAGTACTTC.

The chain uses TRBV7-2 and TRBJ2-5; 8 bases map to TRBD2. This CDR3 spans 13 amino acids. In germline, CDR1 is SGHTA, CDR2 FQGNSA. V shed 5 bases and J 8 bases; nucleotides not matched to a gene: 7. CDR3: CASSPTGGVTQYF. In DNA form, the CDR3 reads TGTGCCAGCAGCCCCACGGGGGGGGTTACCCAGTACTTC.

This chain connects TRBV2 to TRBJ2-4; 8 bases are a match to TRBD1. V was pared by 4 bases and J by 1 base, with 3 bases of the junction left unmatched. Germline V lookup: CDR1 SNHLY, CDR2 FYNNEI. CDR3 size: 15 residues. As DNA, the CDR3 is TGTGCCAGCAGTGGGCGACAGGGGGCCAAAAACATTCAGTACTTC. Translating gives CASSGRQGAKNIQYF.

The chain employs TRBV11-2 and TRBJ2-1, with 7 bases aligning to TRBD2. This CDR3 spans 16 amino acids. J was trimmed by 3 bases and V by 1 base; bases with no gene match: 6. Germline assignment: CDR1 SGHAT and CDR2 FQNNGV. The CDR3 sequence: CASSLVRGTHYNEQFF. CDR3 coding DNA: TGTGCCAGCAGCTTAGTGCGGGGGACTCACTACAATGAGCAGTTCTTC.

This clone has at least ten counts. The genes are TRBV6-1 and TRBJ2-1; 9 nucleotides align to TRBD1. Germline CDR1 reads MNHNS; CDR2 reads SASEGT. This CDR3 is built from 15 residues. With V trimmed by 5 bases and J by 3 bases, 5 bases remained unmatched. The CDR3 here is CASSPQTGGYNEQFF. For the CDR3, the DNA is TGTGCCAGCAGTCCCCAGACAGGGGGCTACAATGAGCAGTTCTTC.

The V gene is TRBV18, the J gene TRBJ2-1; 11 bases match TRBD1. The V gene's germline CDR1 is KGHSH and CDR2 LQKENI. The CDR3 is 15 residues long. V dropped 5 bases and J dropped 3; count of bases not matched to a gene: 3. The DNA for the CDR3 is TGTGCCAGCTCAACCGGGACAGGGGGCTACAATGAGCAGTTCTTC. Translating it yields CASSTGTGGYNEQFF.

The rearrangement joins TRBV9 to TRBJ2-7; 10 bases align to TRBD2. CDR1 and CDR2 from the germline V gene are SGDLS and YYNGEE. The CDR3 loop spans 14 amino acids. Trimming removed 2 bases from V and 3 bases from J; junction bases left unmatched: 2. DNA for the CDR3: TGTGCCAGCAGCGTTTCTAGCGGGGGCTACGAGCAGTACTTC. Its translation: CASSVSSGGYEQYF.

This clone came up a few times. The V and J genes are TRBV7-9 and TRBJ1-5, with TRBD1 matching 7 bases. After removal of 3 bases from V and 7 bases from J, the junction contained 3 bases not matched to a gene. The CDR3 length is 13 residues. CDR1 SEHNR and CDR2 FQNEAQ come from the germline V gene (reference sequence). The CDR3 region is CASSLGRGQPQHF. The CDR3 DNA sequence: TGTGCCAGCAGCTTGGGCAGGGGGCAGCCCCAGCATTTT. Supplemented by reference TRBV7-9 and TRBJ1-5, the full variable domain reads DTGVSQNPRHKITKRGQNVTFRCDPISEHNRLYWYRQTLGQGPEFLTYFQNEAQLEKSRLLSDRFSAERPKGSFSTLEIQRTEQGDSAMYLCASSLGRGQPQHFGDGTRLSIL.

The chain is built from TRBV10-3 and TRBJ2-4; tentative D call: TRBD2 (6 bases). Germline CDR1 reads ENHRY; CDR2 reads SYGVKD. V lost 5 bases, J lost 5 bases, and 10 bases lay in between. This CDR3 contains 13 residues. In DNA, the CDR3 is TGTGCCATCAGTCGGGAGAGAGAAAACATTCAGTACTTC. This encodes CAISRERENIQYF.

The V call is TRBV10-3, the J call TRBJ2-2, with 8 bases matching TRBD1. The CDR3 runs to 14 residues. V lost 7 bases, J lost 7 bases, and 8 bases stayed unmatched. Germline V gene sequence: CDR1 ENHRY, CDR2 SYGVKD. Here the CDR3 DNA reads TGTGCCATCAAGCCGGACAGGGCTGACGGGGAGCTGTTTTTT. Translation: CAIKPDRADGELFF.

The chain carries TRBV27 and TRBJ2-3; 12 nucleotides align to TRBD2. Unmatched junction bases numbered 13, after V lost 7 bases and J lost 8 bases. Germline V gene data show CDR1 as MNHEY and CDR2 as SMNVEV (reference sequence). CDR3 length: 16 amino acids. The CDR3 spells CASKPTSGSVQGTQYF. The CDR3 DNA reads as TGTGCCAGCAAACCGACTAGCGGGAGTGTACAGGGTACGCAGTATTTT.

Note on this clone: This specimen includes other DNA sequences encoding the same CDR3. The rearrangement joins TRBV7-7 to TRBJ2-1, with TRBD2 identical over 7 bases. J gave up 7 bases and V 5 bases, and 11 bases lay outside the gene matches. The CDR3 contains 15 residues. Germline lookup yields CDR1 SSHAT and CDR2 FNYEAQ (reference sequence). In DNA, the CDR3 is TGTGCCAGCAGCAAAGAAGGACTAGGGGCTAATGAGCAGTTCTTC. Its protein product is CASSKEGLGANEQFF.

V gene TRBV5-1 combines with J gene TRBJ2-2, with D unclear. The CDR3 is 14 amino acids. V lost 1 base, J lost 6 bases, and 10 bases lay in between. Germline CDR1 reads SGHRS; CDR2 reads YFSETQ. Here the CDR3 reads CASSLMPGAGELFF. In nucleotides, the CDR3 is TGCGCCAGCAGCTTGATGCCCGGCGCCGGGGAGCTGTTTTTT.

This clone came up many times. The chain combines TRBV4-3 with TRBJ2-3; D might be TRBD2 (5 bases). The CDR3 contains 15 residues. With 0 bases removed from V and 2 bases from J, the gap between germline ends came to 9 bases. Germline values: CDR1 LGHNA, CDR2 YSLEER. CDR3 in DNA: TGCGCCAGCAGCCAAGATGAGGACTCCACAGATACGCAGTATTTT. Protein: CASSQDEDSTDTQYF.

V usage is TRBV11-2 and J usage is TRBJ2-3; 9 bases line up with TRBD2. The germline CDR1 and CDR2 sequences are SGHAT and FQNNGV. The CDR3 length is 16 residues. J was trimmed by 2 bases and V by 3 bases; bases with no gene match: 6. The DNA of the CDR3 is TGTGCCAGCAGCTTCGGGCTAGCGGGGAACACAGATACGCAGTATTTT. Its translation is CASSFGLAGNTDTQYF.

The sample holds many counts of this clone. The rearrangement joins TRBV15 to TRBJ2-7, with TRBD2 matching 8 bases. The CDR3 loop spans 15 amino acids. Trimming at V came to 0 bases and at J to 3 bases, leaving 4 bases not matched to a gene. Germline V lookup: CDR1 LNHNV, CDR2 YYDKDF (reference sequence). Here the CDR3 reads CATSRDRLAGYEQYF. In nucleotides, the CDR3 is TGTGCCACCAGCAGAGATCGGCTAGCGGGCTACGAGCAGTACTTC.

The chain joins TRBV2 to TRBJ2-1; D is uncertain. V was shortened by 8 bases and J by 0 bases, with 14 bases between the two germline ends. CDR1 SNHLY and CDR2 FYNNEI come from the germline V gene. CDR3 size: 15 residues. DNA of the CDR3: TGTGCCAGCCTAAGTTGGTTGAGCTCCTACAATGAGCAGTTCTTC. This sequence encodes CASLSWLSSYNEQFF.

The chain is built from TRBV25-1 and TRBJ1-1; no firm D call. Trimming left V 3 bases short and J 11 bases short, with 10 bases between. This CDR3 is 11 amino acids long. Germline V gene data show CDR1 as MGHDK and CDR2 as SYGVNS. The chain's CDR3 is CASSDKMDAFF. CDR3 DNA: TGTGCCAGCAGTGATAAGATGGACGCTTTCTTT.